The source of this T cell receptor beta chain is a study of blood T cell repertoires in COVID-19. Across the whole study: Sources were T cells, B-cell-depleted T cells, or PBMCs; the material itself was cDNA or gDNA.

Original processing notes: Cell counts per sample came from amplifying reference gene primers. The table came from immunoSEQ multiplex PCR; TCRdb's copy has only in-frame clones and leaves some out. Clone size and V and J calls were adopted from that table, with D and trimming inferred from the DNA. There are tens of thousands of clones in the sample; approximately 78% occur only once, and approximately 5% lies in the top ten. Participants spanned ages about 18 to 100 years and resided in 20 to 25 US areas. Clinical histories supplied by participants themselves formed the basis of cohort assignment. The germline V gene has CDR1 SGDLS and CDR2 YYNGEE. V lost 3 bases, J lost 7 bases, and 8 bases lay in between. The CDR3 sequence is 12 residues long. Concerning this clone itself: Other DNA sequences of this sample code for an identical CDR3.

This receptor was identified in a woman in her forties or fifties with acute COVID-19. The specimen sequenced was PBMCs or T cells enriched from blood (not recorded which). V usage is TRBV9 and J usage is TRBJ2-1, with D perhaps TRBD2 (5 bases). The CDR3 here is CASSGTSNEQFF. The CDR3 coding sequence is TGTGCCAGCAGCGGGACTTCAAATGAGCAGTTCTTC.